This TCR beta chain was obtained from a study of T cells expressing NK-cell markers. Study background: It was from sorted CD3+CD56+NKG2C+, CD3+CD56+NKG2C- and CD3+CD56-NKG2C+ T cells that TCR beta repertoires came. Seven sequenced donors out of eight were HCMV-seropositive, one seronegative. General observations from the study: Several donors showed these clonotypes also leading the CD3+CD56-NKG2C+ fraction.

The CDR3 spans 15 residues. Germline CDR1 is SQVTM and CDR2 is ANQGSEA. Comments on this clonotype: Its antigen is not identified.

The TCR beta cDNA came from 5'RACE template switching with UMIs. With the 5' RACE reads reprocessed, TCRdb shows one record per CDR3 protein and no DNA. The sample table sets out 150,000 to 180,000 distinct CDR3 sequences. The sequence was collected from a woman between 45 and 65 years old in good health. The sequenced sample was blood T cells: a sorted CD56 or NKG2C T cell subset, CD4+ or CD8+ T cells, or bulk PBMC T cells (not recorded which). The chain couples TRBV29-1 to TRBJ2-3; TCRdb reports TRBD2, a call that lacks DNA to check it against. The CDR3 sequence: CSTEEGERDPDTQYF.